One and the same sample provided the 11 T cell receptor beta chains below, sequenced in a study of OX40 agonist ivuxolimab in advanced cancers. Generated by immunoSEQ multiplex PCR, the TCRdb table keeps only in-frame clones and is missing some. The table includes 65,000 to 85,000 clones, approximately 86% detected once. The sequencing here drew on CD4+ or CD8+ T cells sorted from blood, taken in a trial of the OX40 agonist ivuxolimab. The receptors derive from an adult with an advanced solid tumor such as melanoma, head and neck, liver or kidney cancer.

The V gene is TRBV5-8, the J gene TRBJ2-7, with a weak D call TRBD1 (6 bases). V dropped 5 bases and J dropped 5 bases, with 11 bases sitting between them. There are 12 residues in the CDR3. CDR1 is SGHTS, CDR2 YDEGEE, per germline. The CDR3 bases are TGTGCCAGCAGGAGGGCAGGGGACGAGCAGTACGTC. It specifies CASRRAGDEQYV.

The chain uses TRBV7-9 and TRBJ1-2, with D unresolved. Germline V CDR1 and CDR2: SEHNR, FQNEAQ (reference sequence). CDR3 size: 14 residues. V was trimmed by 5 bases and J by 7 bases, leaving 17 bases between them. CDR3 in DNA: TGTGCCAGCAGCCTCCTAATGGGCGAAAGTGGCTACACCTTC. Translating it yields CASSLLMGESGYTF.

This clone was seen only a few times. The V call is TRBV10-3, the J call TRBJ2-2; D possibly matches TRBD1 or TRBD2 (7 bases each). The ends were cut back, 4 bases at V and 6 bases at J, with 18 bases in the middle. CDR1 ENHRY and CDR2 SYGVKD come from the germline V gene. The CDR3 has 16 amino acids. CDR3 sequence reads: CAISAGRGQSSGELFF. The CDR3 bases are TGTGCCATCAGTGCGGGGAGGGGGCAATCCTCCGGGGAGCTGTTTTTT.

The chain combines TRBV6-5 with TRBJ1-2, with D tentatively TRBD1 (6 bases). V was pared by 5 bases and J by 7 bases, with 14 bases between. The CDR3 consists of 13 residues. Per germline, CDR1 MNHEY and CDR2 SVGAGI. CDR3 DNA sequence: TGTGCCAGCAGTAAACAGGGAGGAGGTGGCTACACCTTC. Its translation is CASSKQGGGGYTF.

The chain joins TRBV7-3 to TRBJ1-3; TRBD1 aligns across 7 bases. The CDR3 covers 15 residues. Germline-derived CDR1 and CDR2 are SGHTA and FQGTGA. V lost 5 bases to trimming and J lost 0 bases; unmatched junction nucleotides: 4. CDR3 sequence: CASSLQGGSGNTIYF. CDR3 bases: TGTGCCAGCAGCCTCCAGGGGGGCTCTGGAAACACCATATATTTT.

CDR3 sequence (DNA): TGTGCCAGCAGCCCGTATGGGGGCACCGGGGAGCTGTTTTTT. Amino acid sequence: CASSPYGGTGELFF. This sequence joins TRBV5-5 and TRBJ2-2; D is possibly TRBD1 or TRBD2 (5 bases each). V was trimmed by 4 bases and J by 4 bases, leaving 11 bases between them. This CDR3 comprises 14 residues. Germline CDR1 SGHKS, CDR2 YYEKEE (reference sequence).

This chain uses TRBV2 with TRBJ2-5; possible D gene TRBD2, 5 bases. The CDR3 extends over 13 amino acids. The V gene's germline CDR1 is SNHLY and CDR2 FYNNEI. V dropped 6 bases and J dropped 7 bases, with 15 bases sitting between them. In DNA, the CDR3 is TGTGCCAGCAGGATGGACGGTGAGGGGACCCAGTACTTC. It is translated as CASRMDGEGTQYF.

The chain couples TRBV6-5 to TRBJ1-5, with TRBD1 identical over 7 bases. The CDR3 consists of 15 residues. From germline, CDR1 is MNHEY and CDR2 SVGAGI. The trim removed 5 bases at V and 3 bases at J, leaving 7 bases unmatched. The CDR3 DNA reads as TGTGCCAGCAGTAAACCGACAGGGAACAATCAGCCCCAGCATTTT. It specifies CASSKPTGNNQPQHF.

This chain connects TRBV18 to TRBJ2-2; 11 bases fit TRBD2. Germline CDR1 reads KGHSH; CDR2 reads LQKENI. J was trimmed by 0 bases and V by 0 bases; bases with no gene match: 3. The CDR3 runs to 18 residues. DNA of the CDR3: TGTGCCAGCTCACCACCATCTAGCGGGGGGTCGAACACCGGGGAGCTGTTTTTT. This gives the protein CASSPPSSGGSNTGELFF.

This chain joins TRBV28 and TRBJ1-5; no firm D call. This CDR3 has 16 residues. Trimming stripped 6 bases from V and 0 bases from J, with 15 bases between. The germline V gene encodes CDR1 MDHEN and CDR2 SYDVKM. This CDR3 reads CASSSLFPGSNQPQHF. The CDR3 nucleotides are TGTGCCAGCAGCTCCCTTTTCCCAGGTAGCAATCAGCCCCAGCATTTT.

The J gene is TRBJ1-2, the V gene TRBV11-3; D remains unclear. Trimming removed 3 bases at V and 7 bases at J, with 9 bases between. CDR3 length: 12 residues. Germline values: CDR1 SGHNT, CDR2 YENEEA. The CDR3 reads CASSLGGTGYTF. CDR3 in DNA: TGTGCCAGCAGCTTGGGAGGAACTGGCTACACCTTC.